These 21 T cell receptor beta chains share one sample of origin, sequenced in a study of spatial heterogeneity in lung cancer. Time point given: sample taken at primary tumor resection. Whole RNA obtained from tumor, nontumor lung or frozen PBMC underwent sequencing without sorting. Each CDR3 protein is one row after TCRdb ran MiXCR on the 5' RACE reads. The repertoire consists of about 12,000 distinct CDR3 sequences, with roughly 3.9% occurring once and the leading ten covering 40% to 55%. The material was PBMCs, obtained at surgery. These receptors all come from a male donor with early-stage non-small cell lung cancer.

This clonotype was recorded many times. This beta chain came through as a stray read in a library set up for alpha chains, and its size says little. V gene TRBV5-1 combines with J gene TRBJ1-1, with D possibly TRBD1 on 6 matching bases. V lost 4 bases and J 5 bases, leaving 15 bases between the germline ends. Germline CDR1 is SGHRS and CDR2 is YFSETQ. There are 14 residues in the CDR3. The CDR3 reads CASSTTGRETEAFF. In nucleotides, the CDR3 is TGCGCCAGCAGCACTACAGGGAGGGAAACTGAAGCTTTCTTT.

By share, this clonotype counts as medium-sized. The library was built for alpha chains, so this beta chain is an off-target read and its size means little. The V gene is TRBV4-3, the J gene TRBJ2-1; D perhaps matches TRBD2 (6 bases). This CDR3 contains 15 residues. V shed 0 bases and J shed 4 bases, with 10 bases lying between them. Per germline, CDR1 LGHNA and CDR2 YSLEER. In nucleotides, the CDR3 is TGCGCCAGCAGCCAAGATGGGGGGTCGTACAATGAGCAGTTCTTC. This gives the protein CASSQDGGSYNEQFF.

In its sample, this clonotype was seen many times. This beta chain represents an off-target read in a library built for alpha chains; its size is of limited meaning. The J gene is TRBJ2-5, the V gene TRBV6-1, with D possibly matching TRBD1 (6 bases). The CDR3 totals 14 residues. The germline V gene has CDR1 MNHNS and CDR2 SASEGT. Deletions cut 7 bases from V and 5 bases from J, with 17 bases between. The CDR3 DNA sequence: TGTGCCAGCATACTTTGGTCCCAGGGGGAGACCCAGTACTTC. Protein sequence: CASILWSQGETQYF.

At least ten counts were recorded for this clonotype. This beta chain turned up in a library designed for alpha chains; as an off-target read, its abundance says little. This chain joins TRBV25-1 and TRBJ1-6, with no clear D. Germline V gene sequence: CDR1 MGHDK, CDR2 SYGVNS. V lost 1 base to trimming and J lost 7 bases, with 11 bases between them. The CDR3 spans 15 residues. This chain's CDR3 is CASSEFYSSNSPLHF. The DNA of the CDR3 is TGTGCCAGCAGTGAATTCTACAGCTCGAATTCACCCCTCCACTTT. The full variable domain, completed using reference TRBV25-1 and TRBJ1-6, is EADIYQTPRYLVIGTGKKITLECSQTMGHDKMYWYQQDPGMELHLIHYSYGVNSTEKGDLSSESTVSRIRTEHFPLTLESARPSHTSQYLCASSEFYSSNSPLHFGNGTRLTVT.

There are many counts of this clonotype. This beta chain turned up in a library designed for alpha chains; as an off-target read, its abundance says little. The J gene is TRBJ2-3, the V gene TRBV2; 7 nucleotides align to TRBD1. Per the germline V gene, CDR1 is SNHLY and CDR2 is FYNNEI. This CDR3 is 16 amino acids long. The V and J ends lost 4 bases and 2 bases, in that order; junction bases with no gene match: 9. CDR3 nucleotides: TGTGCCAGCAGTGCTGGCACAGGGGCTTACACAGATACGCAGTATTTT. Its translation: CASSAGTGAYTDTQYF. The entire variable domain, with the rest obtained from reference TRBV2 and TRBJ2-3, is as follows: EPEVTQTPSHQVTQMGQEVILRCVPISNHLYFYWYRQILGQKVEFLVSFYNNEISEKSEIFDDQFSVERPDGSNFTLKIRSTKLEDSAMYFCASSAGTGAYTDTQYFGPGTRLTVL.

In this sample, this clonotype turned up many times. This beta chain is an off-target read within a library intended for alpha chains, so its frequency means little. This sequence joins TRBV27 and TRBJ2-7, with unresolved D. Germline-derived CDR1 and CDR2 are MNHEY and SMNVEV (reference sequence). V was shortened by 5 bases and J by 4 bases, with 21 bases between the two germline ends. This CDR3 has 16 residues. In DNA, the CDR3 is TGTGCCAGCAGTCCCCTCCTTCACCCAACAGAATACGAGCAGTACTTC. The encoded protein is CASSPLLHPTEYEQYF.

The table lists this clonotype with many counts. Being off target in a library aimed at alpha chains, this beta chain has a size of little meaning. The chain recombines TRBV29-1 with TRBJ2-1, with 14 bases that match TRBD2. Germline trimming cut 6 bases from V and 10 bases from J; bases unmatched to any gene: 5. This CDR3 has 13 amino acids. Germline CDR1 and CDR2: SQVTM and ANQGSEA. Written as DNA, the CDR3 is TGCAGCGTCCTGGGACTAGCGGGAGAAGAGCAGTTCTTC. Translated: CSVLGLAGEEQFF.

This clonotype appeared a few times. Within a library made for alpha chains, this beta chain is off target, and its count is uninformative. The rearrangement joins TRBV20-1 to TRBJ2-7, with 11 bases that match TRBD1. The germline V gene encodes CDR1 DFQATT and CDR2 SNEGSKA (reference sequence). The CDR3 loop spans 14 amino acids. After removal of 3 bases from V and 3 bases from J, the junction contained 4 bases not matched to a gene. The CDR3 coding sequence is TGCAGTGCTAGCAGGGACAGGGGGAACTACGAGCAGTACTTC. Its protein is CSASRDRGNYEQYF.

This clonotype is medium-sized in the sample. This beta chain was picked up by a library intended for alpha chains and is off target, so its count carries little meaning. The V and J genes are TRBV28 and TRBJ2-3; TRBD2 agrees at 8 bases. CDR3 length: 15 residues. Germline assignment: CDR1 MDHEN and CDR2 SYDVKM. Trimming at V came to 3 bases and at J to 1 base, leaving 3 bases not matched to a gene. CDR3 in DNA: TGTGCCAGCAGTTTCCGGGGGGGGGGCACAGATACGCAGTATTTT. This codes for CASSFRGGGTDTQYF.

This clonotype has at least ten counts. The library was prepared for alpha chains; this beta chain is a stray read, so its frequency means little. The chain employs TRBV18 and TRBJ2-1; D ambiguous. The CDR3 runs 14 residues. CDR1 and CDR2 from the germline V gene are KGHSH and LQKENI. Trimming took off 3 bases at V and 3 bases at J, with 9 bases between the two ends. The CDR3 protein is CASSPGTSYNEQFF. In DNA form, the CDR3 reads TGTGCCAGCTCACCGGGTACCAGCTACAATGAGCAGTTCTTC.

This clonotype was seen a handful of times. Within a library made for alpha chains, this beta chain is off target, and its count is uninformative. The chain joins TRBV28 to TRBJ1-1; 7 nucleotides match TRBD1. Germline V gene lookup returns CDR1 MDHEN and CDR2 SYDVKM. The CDR3 consists of 14 residues. J was trimmed by 2 bases and V by 3 bases; bases with no gene match: 3. Here the CDR3 reads CASSLGTVNTEAFF. In DNA, the CDR3 is TGTGCCAGCAGTTTGGGGACAGTCAACACTGAAGCTTTCTTT.

This clonotype occurred many times. The library was prepared for alpha chains; this beta chain is a stray read, so its frequency means little. The chain joins TRBV7-2 to TRBJ1-1, with D unresolved. The CDR3 spans 15 residues. Looked up from germline, CDR1 is SGHTA and CDR2 is FQGNSA. Trimming cost V 5 bases and J 4 bases, with 17 bases left between them. As DNA, the CDR3 is TGTGCCAGCAGCCCCACGGGCAGCGTGGGCACTGAAGCTTTCTTT. As protein: CASSPTGSVGTEAFF.

Many counts were recorded for this clonotype. Since it is a stray read in a library aimed at alpha chains, this beta chain has a size that is not meaningful. The chain carries TRBV20-1 and TRBJ2-1; 8 bases agree with TRBD2. The CDR3 length is 14 residues. Trimming took 1 base from V and 12 from J; bases not matched to a gene: 11. Germline loops: CDR1 DFQATT, CDR2 SNEGSKA (reference sequence). The CDR3 loop reads CSARAERGLHRQFF. The CDR3 DNA reads as TGCAGTGCTAGAGCGGAGCGGGGGTTGCATCGGCAGTTCTTC.

This clonotype has only a few counts. The library was prepared for alpha chains; this beta chain is a stray read, so its frequency means little. The chain couples TRBV7-9 to TRBJ2-1, with D perhaps given as TRBD1 or TRBD2 (5 bases each). The CDR3 contains 13 residues. V was cut by 5 bases and J by 12 bases, with 17 bases left in between. CDR1 SEHNR and CDR2 FQNEAQ come from the germline V gene (reference sequence). The CDR3 protein is CASSPPPGRGQFF. The CDR3 nucleotides read TGTGCCAGCAGCCCACCCCCGGGACGGGGGCAGTTCTTC.

On this clonotype itself: This beta chain is off target for a library built for alpha chains, so its abundance means little. The V call is TRBV20-1, the J call TRBJ2-7; TRBD2 matches at 8 bases. Germline assignment: CDR1 DFQATT and CDR2 SNEGSKA (reference sequence). The J segment lost 5 bases and the V segment lost 6 bases, leaving 12 bases of the junction unmatched. The CDR3 covers 14 residues. The CDR3 protein is CSAPTGSGINEQYF. The CDR3 DNA sequence: TGCAGTGCCCCCACGGGTAGCGGGATCAACGAGCAGTACTTC.

This clonotype was seen ten or more times. Since the library was made to target alpha chains, this beta chain is a stray read and its abundance is not meaningful. The J gene is TRBJ2-7, the V gene TRBV7-9; TRBD2 aligns across 16 bases. From germline, CDR1 is SEHNR and CDR2 FQNEAQ (reference sequence). The CDR3 extends over 15 amino acids. V shed 8 bases and J 6 bases; nucleotides not matched to a gene: 7. CDR3 bases: TGTGCCAGCGGGGGACTAGCGGGAGGGCCGGGCGAGCAGTACTTC. As protein: CASGGLAGGPGEQYF.

The sample holds a few counts of this clonotype. This beta chain is off target for a library built for alpha chains, so its abundance means little. V is TRBV9 and J is TRBJ2-1, with 10 bases lining up with TRBD2. CDR3 length: 19 residues. Germline V gives CDR1 SGDLS, CDR2 YYNGEE. V was clipped by 0 bases and J by 6 bases; unmatched bases: 15. This CDR3 is CASSVVIRGGAGGPNEQFF. CDR3 nucleotides: TGTGCCAGCAGCGTAGTTATTAGAGGGGGAGCGGGAGGGCCCAATGAGCAGTTCTTC.

This clonotype was seen repeatedly, ten times or more. This beta chain lies outside the target of a library built for alpha chains; its clone size means little. The chain employs TRBV29-1 and TRBJ2-3; tentatively, D is TRBD2 (6 bases). Trimming cost V 3 bases and J 0 bases, with 10 bases left between them. The CDR3 is 14 residues long. Germline lookup yields CDR1 SQVTM and CDR2 ANQGSEA. The CDR3 reads CSVEPSASTDTQYF. The DNA for the CDR3 is TGCAGCGTTGAGCCTAGCGCTAGCACAGATACGCAGTATTTT.

This clonotype was detected ten times or more. This beta chain is an unintended read in a library built for alpha chains; its size means little. This rearrangement joins TRBV12-3 or TRBV12-4 to TRBJ1-6; D is perhaps TRBD1 (5 bases). This CDR3 has 12 amino acids. Trimming removed 8 bases at V and 12 bases at J, with 14 bases between. The DNA for the CDR3 is TGTGCCAGCGGAGGGACCTGGGAACCCCTCCACTTT. It translates to CASGGTWEPLHF.

In this sample, this clonotype turned up a few times. This beta chain appears as a stray read in a library generated for alpha chains; its size is not informative. The chain uses TRBV12-3 or TRBV12-4 and TRBJ2-1; D tentatively reads TRBD1 or TRBD2 (5 bases each). The V end lost 2 bases, the J end lost 7 bases, and 15 bases lay between the germline ends. The CDR3 totals 15 residues. As DNA, the CDR3 is TGTGCCAGCAGTTTACCCCTCGGATGGGGGAATGAGCAGTTCTTC. It is translated as CASSLPLGWGNEQFF.

This clonotype appeared many times. With the library built for alpha chains, this beta chain is off target and its frequency is not meaningful. This sequence joins TRBV15 and TRBJ2-5, with 13 positions matching TRBD2. CDR1 and CDR2 (germline): LNHNV, YYDKDF (reference sequence). The junction had 5 bases not matched to a gene; V was cut back by 5 bases and J by 5 bases. CDR3 length equals 15 residues. The CDR3 nucleotides read TGTGCCACCAGCCTTGGACTAGCGGGAGTGGAGACCCAGTACTTC. Amino acid sequence: CATSLGLAGVETQYF. The full variable domain, its missing parts supplied by reference TRBV15 and TRBJ2-5, is DAMVIQNPRYQVTQFGKPVTLSCSQTLNHNVMYWYQQKSSQAPKLLFHYYDKDFNNEADTPDNFQSRRPNTSFCFLDIRSPGLGDTAMYLCATSLGLAGVETQYFGPGTRLLVL.